The rows below give T cell receptor beta chains drawn from one sample of a study of shared clonotypes between healthy human individuals. Profiling relied on immunoSEQ multiplex PCR, and the TCRdb table lists in-frame clones only, not all of them. The sample consists of more than 2,000,000 clones, roughly 92% of them appearing once. The sequenced material came from naive CD4+ T cells sorted from blood. These TCRs come from a man younger than 35 in good health. Both conserved end residues are part of each CDR3. Fields, in order: V gene, D gene, clone size, J gene, CDR3 protein, CDR3 DNA. The D gene is left open where the match is weak. A clone size is listed for some rows: how often the clone was seen (once, few, many), or a class if it is expanded.

TRBV23-1	NA	NA	TRBJ2-3	CASSQKEGYASTDTQYF	TGCGCCAGCAGTCAAAAAGAAGGTTACGCTAGCACAGATACGCAGTATTTT
TRBV4-3	NA	NA	TRBJ1-1	CASSHQYPKGAFF	TGCGCCAGCAGCCACCAATATCCTAAAGGGGCTTTCTTT
TRBV10-3	NA	NA	TRBJ2-7	CAISPGPGHSSYEQYF	TGTGCCATCAGTCCCGGGCCGGGACATAGCTCCTACGAGCAGTACTTC
TRBV7-3	TRBD1	NA	TRBJ1-1	CASSSDRATEAFF	TGTGCCAGCAGCTCTGACAGGGCCACTGAAGCTTTCTTT
TRBV12-2	NA	NA	TRBJ2-3	CASRLGHRTDTQYF	TGTGCAAGTCGCTTAGGCCACCGCACAGATACGCAGTATTTT
TRBV6-6	TRBD1	NA	TRBJ1-2	CASSKGQGPGYGYTF	TGTGCCAGCAGCAAAGGACAGGGCCCCGGCTATGGCTACACCTTC
TRBV11-2	TRBD2	once	TRBJ2-7	CASSLERRGVYEQYF	TGTGCCAGCAGCTTAGAGCGCCGGGGGGTCTACGAGCAGTACTTC
TRBV7-2	NA	few	TRBJ2-1	CASSLSYNEQFF	TGTGCCAGCAGCTTAAGTTACAATGAGCAGTTCTTC
TRBV28	TRBD1	NA	TRBJ1-1	CASSRLGQGAAEAFF	TGTGCCAGCAGCCGACTGGGACAGGGGGCCGCTGAAGCTTTCTTT
TRBV6-5	NA	NA	TRBJ1-2	CASSYSGDYGYTF	TGTGCCAGCAGTTACTCCGGCGACTATGGCTACACCTTC
TRBV4-1	NA	NA	TRBJ2-1	CASSQWTAGPNEQFF	TGCGCCAGCAGCCAATGGACAGCTGGCCCGAATGAGCAGTTCTTC
TRBV6-6	TRBD1	NA	TRBJ1-2	CASSYGDRGHYGYTF	TGTGCCAGCAGTTACGGAGACAGGGGGCACTATGGCTACACCTTC
TRBV4-1	TRBD2	once	TRBJ2-3	CASSRVLAGGGTDTQYF	TGCGCCAGCAGCCGGGTACTAGCGGGGGGAGGGACAGATACGCAGTATTTT
TRBV6-5	NA	NA	TRBJ1-1	CASSYGGAAFF	TGTGCCAGCAGTTACGGGGGGGCGGCTTTCTTT
TRBV29-1	TRBD2	NA	TRBJ2-5	CSVVPLAGGPGGTQYF	TGCAGCGTTGTACCCCTAGCGGGAGGGCCGGGGGGGACCCAGTACTTC
TRBV19	NA	NA	TRBJ2-2	CASSTWANTGELFF	TGTGCCAGTAGTACATGGGCGAACACCGGGGAGCTGTTTTTT
TRBV10-3	NA	NA	TRBJ2-2	CAISERKDRNTGELFF	TGTGCCATCAGTGAACGAAAGGACAGAAACACCGGGGAGCTGTTTTTT
TRBV21-1	NA	NA	TRBJ2-7	CASSKSPSRGGEIPYEQYF	TGTGCCAGCAGCAAATCCCCATCTCGGGGGGGAGAGATCCCCTACGAGCAGTACTTC
TRBV19	NA	NA	TRBJ2-6	CASIGGPGANVLTF	TGTGCCAGCATTGGAGGCCCTGGGGCCAACGTCCTGACTTTC
TRBV9	NA	NA	TRBJ1-1	CASSPHSGRYTEAFF	TGTGCCAGCAGCCCCCACTCTGGGAGGTATACTGAAGCTTTCTTT
TRBV15	TRBD2	once	TRBJ2-7	CATSRDRPSGSYEQYF	TGTGCCACCAGCAGAGATCGTCCTAGCGGGAGCTACGAGCAGTACTTC
TRBV7-9	NA	NA	TRBJ2-7	CASSTGIYEQYF	TGTGCCAGCAGCACCGGGATCTACGAGCAGTACTTC
TRBV2	TRBD1	NA	TRBJ2-4	CASSEGAQGAQYF	TGTGCCAGCAGTGAAGGGGCGCAGGGGGCCCAGTACTTC
TRBV11-2	TRBD1	NA	TRBJ1-4	CASRTTFLRDRDEKLFF	TGTGCCAGCAGGACCACGTTCCTCCGGGACAGAGATGAAAAACTGTTTTTT
TRBV30	NA	NA	TRBJ1-6	CAWTDGYNSPLHF	TGTGCCTGGACTGACGGTTATAATTCACCCCTCCACTTT
TRBV28	NA	NA	TRBJ2-2	CASSYMPSGGELFF	TGTGCCAGCAGCTACATGCCGTCGGGTGGGGAGCTGTTTTTT
TRBV6-1	NA	NA	TRBJ2-1	CATREVSYNEQFF	TGTGCCACTAGGGAGGTTTCCTACAATGAGCAGTTCTTC
TRBV7-2	NA	NA	TRBJ2-1	CASSLLEGDEQFF	TGTGCCAGCAGCTTATTGGAGGGCGATGAGCAGTTCTTC
TRBV6-5	TRBD1	NA	TRBJ1-6	CASKTGTGLNSPLHF	TGTGCCAGCAAGACAGGGACAGGCCTTAATTCACCCCTCCACTTT
TRBV27	TRBD2	NA	TRBJ2-1	CASSSVRTSGGVNEQFF	TGTGCCAGCAGTTCGGTCCGGACTAGCGGGGGGGTCAATGAGCAGTTCTTC
TRBV7-2	TRBD2	NA	TRBJ2-1	CASSVLAGGSYNEQFF	TGTGCCAGCAGCGTACTAGCGGGGGGCTCCTACAATGAGCAGTTCTTC
TRBV9	TRBD2	few	TRBJ2-7	CASSLTGTSGNYEQYF	TGTGCCAGCAGCCTGACCGGGACTAGCGGAAACTACGAGCAGTACTTC
TRBV6-1	NA	NA	TRBJ1-5	CASSELGGGKWMSNQPQHF	TGTGCCAGCAGTGAACTTGGAGGGGGGAAGTGGATGTCTAATCAGCCCCAGCATTTT
TRBV9	NA	NA	TRBJ1-3	CASSVDQAWSGNTIYF	TGTGCCAGCAGCGTAGATCAGGCTTGGTCTGGAAACACCATATATTTT
TRBV7-6	NA	NA	TRBJ2-2	CASSIEGYTGELFF	TGTGCCAGCAGCATCGAAGGATACACCGGGGAGCTGTTTTTT
TRBV27	TRBD1	NA	TRBJ2-7	CASSFWGQGSGEQYF	TGTGCCAGCAGTTTTTGGGGACAGGGGTCGGGAGAGCAGTACTTC
TRBV19	TRBD1	NA	TRBJ1-1	CASSTSWTGHGEAFF	TGTGCCAGTAGTACTTCCTGGACAGGGCACGGTGAAGCTTTCTTT
TRBV6-1	TRBD1	NA	TRBJ2-7	CASSWTGSTYEQYF	TGTGCCAGCAGCTGGACAGGGAGTACCTACGAGCAGTACTTC
TRBV18	TRBD2	NA	TRBJ2-2	CASSPGTSGGPGELFF	TGTGCCAGCTCACCAGGGACTAGCGGAGGGCCCGGGGAGCTGTTTTTT
TRBV11-2	TRBD1	NA	TRBJ1-3	CASSSWTGSGNTIYF	TGTGCCAGCAGCTCCTGGACAGGGTCAGGAAACACCATATATTTT
TRBV7-9	NA	NA	TRBJ1-1	CASSLDFLVAFF	TGTGCCAGCAGCTTAGACTTCCTTGTAGCTTTCTTT
TRBV6-5	TRBD1	NA	TRBJ1-6	CASSQGQRTPLHF	TGTGCCAGCAGTCAGGGACAGCGTACACCCCTCCACTTT
TRBV6-6	NA	NA	TRBJ2-7	CASQEGGSYEQYF	TGTGCCAGCCAGGAGGGGGGGTCCTACGAGCAGTACTTC
TRBV6-6	TRBD1	NA	TRBJ2-5	CASSYPAGGTTQYF	TGTGCCAGCAGTTACCCCGCAGGGGGCACGACCCAGTACTTC
TRBV5-1	NA	NA	TRBJ1-4	CASHPGSTNEKLFF	TGCGCCAGCCACCCAGGTTCAACTAATGAAAAACTGTTTTTT
TRBV10-3	NA	NA	TRBJ1-4	CAISEEGYEKLFF	TGTGCCATCAGTGAGGAGGGCTATGAAAAACTGTTTTTT
TRBV18	NA	NA	TRBJ2-2	CASSPFTGQNTGELFF	TGTGCCAGCTCACCTTTCACCGGACAGAACACCGGGGAGCTGTTTTTT
TRBV5-1	NA	NA	TRBJ2-2	CASSPVRGDTGELFF	TGCGCCAGCAGCCCGGTGAGGGGTGACACCGGGGAGCTGTTTTTT
TRBV18	TRBD1	NA	TRBJ2-7	CASSPPPGQGIYEQYF	TGTGCCAGCTCACCACCCCCGGGACAGGGCATATACGAGCAGTACTTC
TRBV4-1	NA	few	TRBJ1-5	CASSQDRYQPQHF	TGCGCCAGCAGCCAAGATCGGTACCAGCCCCAGCATTTT
TRBV6-1	NA	NA	TRBJ2-5	CASSDSPGAQETQYF	TGTGCCAGCAGTGACTCCCCCGGGGCCCAAGAGACCCAGTACTTC
TRBV5-1	TRBD1	NA	TRBJ1-2	CASSFDRDGYTF	TGCGCCAGCAGCTTTGACAGGGATGGCTACACCTTC
TRBV7-6	TRBD2	NA	TRBJ2-1	CASSLETSGSNEQFF	TGTGCCAGCAGCTTAGAAACTAGCGGGAGTAATGAGCAGTTCTTC
TRBV7-3	TRBD1	NA	TRBJ2-5	CASSPGQGTETQYF	TGTGCCAGCAGCCCGGGACAGGGGACGGAGACCCAGTACTTC
TRBV6-6	NA	NA	TRBJ1-1	CASSYSQGYPRAFF	TGTGCCAGCAGTTACTCCCAGGGATACCCTCGAGCTTTCTTT
TRBV7-2	NA	NA	TRBJ2-7	CASSPQGSVSYEQYF	TGTGCCAGCAGCCCGCAGGGATCCGTCTCCTACGAGCAGTACTTC
TRBV15	TRBD2	NA	TRBJ2-1	CATSRRGLAGVDEQFF	TGTGCCACCAGCAGAAGGGGACTAGCGGGAGTGGATGAGCAGTTCTTC
TRBV11-3	NA	NA	TRBJ2-7	CASTVNEQYF	TGTGCCAGTACTGTGAACGAGCAGTACTTC
TRBV7-2	TRBD1	NA	TRBJ2-7	CASSPQGQSYEQYF	TGTGCCAGCAGCCCCCAGGGACAGTCCTACGAGCAGTACTTC
TRBV7-2	NA	NA	TRBJ2-7	CASSLGGSINEQYF	TGTGCCAGCAGCTTAGGTGGGAGTATCAACGAGCAGTACTTC